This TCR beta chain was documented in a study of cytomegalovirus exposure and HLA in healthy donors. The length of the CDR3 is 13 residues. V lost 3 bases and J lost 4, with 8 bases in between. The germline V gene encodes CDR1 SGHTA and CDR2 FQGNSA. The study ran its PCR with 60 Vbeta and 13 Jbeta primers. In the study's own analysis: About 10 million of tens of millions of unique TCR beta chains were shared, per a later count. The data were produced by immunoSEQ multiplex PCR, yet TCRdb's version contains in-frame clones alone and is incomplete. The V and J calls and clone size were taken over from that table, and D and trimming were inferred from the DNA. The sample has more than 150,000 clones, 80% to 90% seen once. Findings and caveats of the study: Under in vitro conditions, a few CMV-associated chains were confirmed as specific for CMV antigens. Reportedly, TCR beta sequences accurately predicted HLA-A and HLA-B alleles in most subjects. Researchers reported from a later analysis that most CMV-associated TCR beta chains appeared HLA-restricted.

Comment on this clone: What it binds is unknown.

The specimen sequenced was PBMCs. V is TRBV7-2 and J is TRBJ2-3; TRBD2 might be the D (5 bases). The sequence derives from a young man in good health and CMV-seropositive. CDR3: CASSLAGADTQYF. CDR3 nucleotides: TGTGCCAGCAGCTTGGCCGGGGCAGATACGCAGTATTTT.